The 17 T cell receptor beta chains in this list originate from one sample, sequenced in a study of blood T cell repertoires in COVID-19. Libraries were prepared by immunoSEQ multiplex PCR; TCRdb keeps only in-frame clonotypes and omits some of them. Counted here are 150,000 to 200,000 clones, roughly four fifths occurring once; the ten biggest clones make up roughly 12%. The sample taken for sequencing was PBMCs or T cells enriched from blood (not recorded which). These receptors came from a man aged 50 to 60 who had recovered from COVID-19.

V gene TRBV19 combines with J gene TRBJ2-7, with 9 bases lining up with TRBD1. With V trimmed by 6 bases and J by 3 bases, 12 bases remained unmatched. The CDR3 contains 16 residues. The germline gives CDR1 LNHDA, CDR2 SQIVND (reference sequence). CDR3: CASSPIDGTGIYEQYF. DNA of the CDR3: TGTGCCAGTAGCCCTATCGACGGGACAGGGATCTACGAGCAGTACTTC.

This chain joins TRBV19 and TRBJ2-1, with TRBD2 identical over 11 bases. Germline-derived CDR1 and CDR2 are LNHDA and SQIVND (reference sequence). V shed 1 base and J 7 bases; nucleotides not matched to a gene: 6. The CDR3 is 16 residues long. In DNA form, the CDR3 reads TGTGCCAGTAGTATAGTGCCTAGCGGGGGGTGGAATGAGCAGTTCTTC. Translated: CASSIVPSGGWNEQFF.

The chain uses TRBV7-2 and TRBJ2-5; 8 bases align to TRBD2. The CDR3 is made up of 14 amino acids. V shed 8 bases, J shed 2 bases, and the junction held 7 bases outside the gene matches. The germline CDR1 and CDR2 sequences are SGHTA and FQGNSA. The CDR3 loop reads CASAVAGKQETQYF. The CDR3, as DNA: TGTGCCAGCGCCGTAGCGGGGAAACAAGAGACCCAGTACTTC.

Remarks on this clone: A much more abundant neighbour one base away suggests this may be a read error. The rearrangement links TRBV5-1 to TRBJ1-2; the match to TRBD1 covers 9 bases. Germline CDR1 SGHRS, CDR2 YFSETQ. The CDR3 has 13 amino acids. After removal of 5 bases from V and 4 bases from J, the junction contained 3 bases not matched to a gene. The CDR3 reads CASSEQGAYGYTF. Written as DNA, the CDR3 is TGCGCCAGCAGTGAACAGGGGGCCTATGGCTACACCTTC. Looking up the rest from reference TRBV5-1 and TRBJ1-2 gives the full variable domain: KAGVTQTPRYLIKTRGQQVTLSCSPISGHRSVSWYQQTPGQGLQFLFEYFSETQRNKGNFPGRFSGRQFSNSRSEMNVSTLELGDSALYLCASSEQGAYGYTFGSGTRLTVV.

This clone appeared a single time. This chain links TRBV10-3 with TRBJ1-6; no definite D call. The CDR3 runs 15 residues. Trimming cost V 0 bases and J 9 bases, with 12 bases left between them. Germline V gene lookup returns CDR1 ENHRY and CDR2 SYGVKD. CDR3 sequence (DNA): TGTGCCATCAGTGAGTCCGAGGGTTTCGTTTCACCCCTCCACTTT. Translated, it gives CAISESEGFVSPLHF.

The chain combines TRBV4-1 with TRBJ2-7; 8 bases match TRBD2. The CDR3 has 14 residues. The V gene's germline CDR1 is MGHRA and CDR2 YSYEKL. V was pared by 3 bases and J by 4 bases, with 5 bases of the junction left unmatched. The chain's CDR3 is CASSQGLDWYEQYF. The CDR3 DNA follows: TGCGCCAGCAGCCAGGGACTAGATTGGTACGAGCAGTACTTC.

This chain uses TRBV5-6 with TRBJ1-4; D is uncertain. CDR1 is SGHDT, CDR2 YYEEEE, per germline. CDR3 length: 13 residues. Trimming stripped 4 bases from V and 5 bases from J, with 9 bases between. The CDR3 DNA reads TGTGCCAGCAGCCTCCAACTAAATGAAAAACTGTTTTTT. Translated, it gives CASSLQLNEKLFF.

For this clone: This sample includes further DNA sequences coding for the same CDR3. CDR3 nucleotide sequence: TGTGCCAGCAGCTTCCGGGGCTCCTACGAGCAGTACTTC. Its translation: CASSFRGSYEQYF. The V gene is TRBV27, the J gene TRBJ2-7; D might be TRBD2 (5 bases). Per germline, CDR1 MNHEY and CDR2 SMNVEV (reference sequence). The V end lost 6 bases, the J end lost 0 bases, and 9 bases lay between the germline ends. The CDR3 has 13 residues.

This chain connects TRBV3-1 (or the pseudogene TRBV3-2) to TRBJ2-1; 9 positions match TRBD1. The germline V gene has CDR1 LGHDT and CDR2 YNNKEL (reference sequence). The CDR3 extends over 14 amino acids. V lost 6 bases and J lost 9; bases outside the gene matches: 9. CDR3 sequence (DNA): TGTGCCAGCAGTCGTCCCGGGACAGGGATTGAGCAGTTCTTC. Translation gives CASSRPGTGIEQFF.

This clone showed up just a few times. The V and J genes are TRBV14 and TRBJ1-2; 8 bases align to TRBD1. With V trimmed by 1 base and J by 2 bases, 6 bases remained unmatched. In germline, CDR1 is SGHDN, CDR2 FVKESK. The CDR3 runs 16 residues. The CDR3 loop reads CASSQGGQVGNYGYTF. In nucleotides, the CDR3 is TGTGCCAGCAGCCAAGGGGGACAGGTTGGAAACTATGGCTACACCTTC.

V gene TRBV12-5 combines with J gene TRBJ1-4, with no clear D. The CDR3 sequence is 15 residues long. Germline V CDR1 and CDR2: LGHNT, FRNRAP. With 1 base removed from V and 3 bases from J, the gap between germline ends came to 9 bases. The CDR3 DNA is TGTGCTAGTGGTTTGGAAGTCCGGGCTAATGAAAAACTGTTTTTT. Translating it yields CASGLEVRANEKLFF.

The V and J genes are TRBV6-5 and TRBJ2-1; 7 nucleotides line up with TRBD1. V lost 8 bases, J lost 0 bases, and 1 base stayed unmatched. Germline V gene sequence: CDR1 MNHEY, CDR2 SVGAGI. This CDR3 is built from 13 residues. DNA of the CDR3: TGTGCCAGCCGGGACAGCTCCTACAATGAGCAGTTCTTC. It is translated as CASRDSSYNEQFF.

The V and J genes are TRBV28 and TRBJ1-1; a weak D match, TRBD1 (5 bases). Germline V gives CDR1 MDHEN, CDR2 SYDVKM. The CDR3 consists of 16 residues. V lost 0 bases to trimming and J lost 0 bases, with 11 bases between them. CDR3 DNA: TGTGCCAGCAGTTTATGGGGGGGAGACATGAACACTGAAGCTTTCTTT. Translated: CASSLWGGDMNTEAFF.

This clone was recorded once. This rearrangement joins TRBV4-3 to TRBJ2-1, with 7 bases identical to TRBD1. Losses at the gene ends were 0 bases for V and 9 bases for J; bases not matched to a gene: 5. The CDR3 is 14 residues long. CDR1 and CDR2 (germline): LGHNA, YSLEER. The CDR3 DNA follows: TGCGCCAGCAGCCAAGATAAGGGGGCGGGTGAGCAGTTCTTC. This codes for CASSQDKGAGEQFF.

V and J are TRBV2 and TRBJ1-2; the D gene is possibly TRBD1 (6 bases). The V gene lost 6 bases and the J gene lost 1 base, with 15 bases spanning the gap. CDR1 SNHLY and CDR2 FYNNEI come from the germline V gene. The CDR3 length is 15 residues. The CDR3 sequence: CASRLSGGDNYGYTF. The CDR3 DNA sequence: TGTGCCAGCAGGCTTAGCGGGGGCGATAACTATGGCTACACCTTC.

J is TRBJ1-3 and V is TRBV9, with D tentatively TRBD1 (5 bases). Germline loops: CDR1 SGDLS, CDR2 YYNGEE. The CDR3 covers 18 residues. V lost 0 bases and J lost 0, with 16 bases in between. CDR3 loop: CASSVDRPRPNSGNTIYF. The CDR3 DNA is TGTGCCAGCAGCGTAGACAGGCCACGACCTAACTCTGGAAACACCATATATTTT. Combining the CDR3 with reference TRBV9 and TRBJ1-3 gives the whole variable domain DSGVTQTPKHLITATGQRVTLRCSPRSGDLSVYWYQQSLDQGLQFLIQYYNGEERAKGNILERFSAQQFPDLHSELNLSSLELGDSALYFCASSVDRPRPNSGNTIYFGEGSWLTVV.

On this clone itself: Here the CDR3 omits its conserved ending phenylalanine or tryptophan, so a read error is the likely source. No DNA is shown, since the ends of the CDR3 on it are uncertain; the CDR3 is the one TCRdb lists. The chain uses TRBV21-1 and TRBJ2-7; the table calls TRBD1, which could not be checked here. TRBV21-1 is designated a pseudogene. The length of the CDR3 is 9 amino acids, counting both ends. CDR3 amino acids: CASPGGSRD.